This is a list of T cell receptor beta chains from one sample in a study of blood T cell dynamics during melanoma immunotherapy. Measured with immunoSEQ multiplex PCR; TCRdb has only the in-frame clones, and not every one. Among approximately 17,000 clones, more than 85% were seen once, and the ten largest hold 1.5% to 2%. The sequencing used blood, collected from a patient treated with checkpoint blockade. These receptor sequences come from a human donor with melanoma. Both conserved end residues are part of each CDR3. The D gene is left open where the match is weak. Rows may omit the clone size; those that give it use once, few, many or a size class.

d_call	clone_size	cdr3_length	v_call	j_call	cdr3_aa	cdr3_nt
TRBD2	.	15	TRBV6-1	TRBJ2-1	CASSPGTSGGGKQFF	TGTGCCAGCAGCCCCGGGACTAGCGGGGGAGGAAAGCAGTTCTTC
.	.	15	TRBV11-2	TRBJ2-5	CASSLAGGQSGTQYF	TGTGCCAGCAGCTTAGCGGGCGGACAGTCAGGGACCCAGTACTTC
.	.	15	TRBV11-2	TRBJ1-1	CASSLEGRVGTEAFF	TGTGCCAGCAGCTTAGAAGGTCGGGTAGGGACTGAAGCTTTCTTT
.	.	15	TRBV27	TRBJ1-5	CASSPSTGGNQPQHF	TGTGCCAGCAGTCCTTCGACAGGCGGGAATCAGCCCCAGCATTTT
.	.	16	TRBV6-1	TRBJ1-3	CASSDPHLRGGNTIYF	TGTGCCAGCAGTGACCCCCACCTCCGGGGTGGAAACACCATATATTTT
.	.	14	TRBV9	TRBJ2-5	CASSVGPSGETQYF	TGTGCCAGCAGCGTAGGGCCGAGTGGGGAGACCCAGTACTTC
.	.	15	TRBV28	TRBJ1-1	CASSLLQGVNTEAFF	TGTGCCAGCAGCTTATTACAGGGCGTAAACACTGAAGCTTTCTTT
.	.	14	TRBV6-4	TRBJ2-3	CASSDGGGPNTQYF	TGTGCCAGCAGTGACGGGGGGGGCCCCAATACGCAGTATTTT
TRBD1	.	13	TRBV2	TRBJ2-3	CASRDRGWGTQYF	TGTGCCAGCAGAGACAGGGGGTGGGGTACGCAGTATTTT
.	.	15	TRBV18	TRBJ1-1	CASSPRGGLNTEAFF	TGTGCCAGCTCACCACGGGGCGGTTTGAACACTGAAGCTTTCTTT
.	.	17	TRBV11-2	TRBJ2-3	CASSRRWDWESTDTQYF	TGTGCCAGCAGCCGACGATGGGATTGGGAGAGCACAGATACGCAGTATTTT
TRBD2	.	15	TRBV7-3	TRBJ2-5	CASSLGSGGAETQYF	TGTGCCAGCAGCTTAGGTAGCGGGGGGGCTGAGACCCAGTACTTC
.	.	12	TRBV19	TRBJ1-5	CASSHDSGPQHF	TGTGCCAGTAGTCACGACTCGGGGCCCCAGCATTTT
TRBD1	.	17	TRBV27	TRBJ2-2	CASRPSQGAGNTGELFF	TGTGCCAGCAGACCCTCACAGGGGGCCGGCAACACCGGGGAGCTGTTTTTT
TRBD1	.	14	TRBV11-2	TRBJ2-3	CASSFDRVGDTQYF	TGTGCCAGCAGCTTCGACAGGGTGGGAGATACGCAGTATTTT
TRBD2	.	15	TRBV19	TRBJ2-1	CASSISSGSGNEQFF	TGTGCCAGTAGTATCTCTAGCGGGAGTGGTAATGAGCAGTTCTTC
.	.	14	TRBV2	TRBJ2-2	CASSDWGNTGELFF	TGTGCCAGCAGTGACTGGGGAAACACCGGGGAGCTGTTTTTT
.	.	11	TRBV29-1	TRBJ1-2	CSVAQNYGYTF	TGCAGCGTTGCACAGAACTATGGCTACACCTTC
TRBD1	few	17	TRBV7-6	TRBJ1-3	CASSPEGRTGPGNTIYF	TGTGCCAGCAGCCCCGAAGGCAGGACAGGGCCCGGAAACACCATATATTTT